The next 20 T cell receptor beta chains were all read from a single sample in a study of CD8 T cells in ankylosing spondylitis. MiXCR, run by TCRdb on the 5' RACE reads, gives a single entry per CDR3 protein. This table has roughly 38,000 distinct CDR3 sequences, 16% appearing once. Sample: blood. The receptors were sampled from a male donor with ankylosing spondylitis or in good health (not recorded which).

The rearrangement links TRBV29-1 to TRBJ2-1; D is unresolved. The germline V and J ends were trimmed by 3 bases and 2 bases, with 17 bases remaining between them. Per the germline V gene, CDR1 is SQVTM and CDR2 is ANQGSEA. The CDR3 loop spans 16 amino acids. As DNA, the CDR3 is TGCAGCGTTGAGACCCCATCGACCGAAGCCTACAATGAGCAGTTCTTC. Protein product: CSVETPSTEAYNEQFF.

The rearrangement uses TRBV12-3 or TRBV12-4 and TRBJ2-1; the D call may be TRBD1 or TRBD2 (6 bases each). The CDR3 has 16 amino acids. Trimming removed 0 bases at V and 2 bases at J, with 11 bases between. The CDR3 nucleotides are TGTGCCAGCAGTTTAGCGGTAGGGGGGCCCTACAATGAGCAGTTCTTC. Amino acid sequence: CASSLAVGGPYNEQFF.

This clonotype appeared a few times. The chain joins TRBV5-1 to TRBJ1-1, with D hard to call. Germline V gives CDR1 SGHRS, CDR2 YFSETQ. CDR3 length equals 13 residues. V was clipped by 2 bases and J by 4 bases, with 9 bases between them. The CDR3 DNA is TGCGCCAGCAGCTTTACACGGAGCACTGAAGCTTTCTTT. Translated: CASSFTRSTEAFF. Filled out from reference TRBV5-1 and TRBJ1-1, the complete variable domain reads KAGVTQTPRYLIKTRGQQVTLSCSPISGHRSVSWYQQTPGQGLQFLFEYFSETQRNKGNFPGRFSGRQFSNSRSEMNVSTLELGDSALYLCASSFTRSTEAFFGQGTRLTVV.

This clonotype was counted a few times. The gene calls are TRBV6-5 and TRBJ2-2, with D hard to call. Trimming removed 6 bases at V and 1 base at J, with 9 bases between. The CDR3 covers 14 residues. Germline assignment: CDR1 MNHEY and CDR2 SVGAGI. The CDR3 DNA is TGTGCCAGCAGCCGCGGTCTGAACACCGGGGAGCTGTTTTTT. Residues: CASSRGLNTGELFF.

This clonotype was detected a few times. CDR3 DNA sequence: TGTGCCAGCAGCTCAGAAGTGGGAGACGAGCAGTACTTC. Translating it yields CASSSEVGDEQYF. This chain connects TRBV7-2 to TRBJ2-7, with D possibly being TRBD2 (5 bases). Deletions cut 4 bases from V and 5 bases from J, with 12 bases between. Looked up from germline, CDR1 is SGHTA and CDR2 is FQGNSA. The CDR3 consists of 13 residues.

This clonotype has more than one count but fewer than ten. This sequence joins TRBV28 and TRBJ2-1, with D maybe TRBD1 (5 bases). This CDR3 has 14 residues. Per germline, CDR1 MDHEN and CDR2 SYDVKM. Trimming stripped 10 bases from V and 3 bases from J, with 16 bases between. This chain's CDR3 is CATEDSGFYNEQFF. The CDR3 DNA reads TGTGCCACCGAAGACTCAGGGTTCTACAATGAGCAGTTCTTC.

The chain combines TRBV7-2 with TRBJ2-3; 8 bases line up with TRBD2. Germline lookup yields CDR1 SGHTA and CDR2 FQGNSA. The CDR3 spans 16 residues. Trimming took 5 bases from V and 0 from J; bases not matched to a gene: 7. DNA of the CDR3: TGTGCCAGCAGCCGGAGCGGGGGTGCTAGCACAGATACGCAGTATTTT. This codes for CASSRSGGASTDTQYF.

This clonotype has more than one count but fewer than ten. The chain recombines TRBV25-1 with TRBJ2-2; D is unclear. V gave up 7 bases and J gave up 0 bases, with 15 bases separating them. The CDR3 loop spans 16 amino acids. Germline CDR1 is MGHDK and CDR2 is SYGVNS. CDR3 DNA sequence: TGTGCCAGCACCCCCAGATTTGACTCGAACACCGGGGAGCTGTTTTTT. Translated, it gives CASTPRFDSNTGELFF.

This clonotype was seen a handful of times. V and J are TRBV15 and TRBJ1-1; 7 positions agree with TRBD1. CDR3 length: 15 amino acids. From germline, CDR1 is LNHNV and CDR2 YYDKDF (reference sequence). The trim removed 2 bases at V and 2 bases at J, leaving 5 bases unmatched. The CDR3 spells CATSRSRQGNTEAFF. CDR3 coding DNA: TGTGCCACCAGCAGATCCCGACAGGGAAACACTGAAGCTTTCTTT.

The rearrangement joins TRBV5-6 to TRBJ1-4; D unclear. Germline lookup yields CDR1 SGHDT and CDR2 YYEEEE. The length of the CDR3 is 14 residues. The V end was cut by 2 bases, the J end by 8 bases, with 13 bases between. The CDR3 nucleotides read TGTGCCAGCAGCTTTTGGGGATTGTGGGAAAAACTGTTTTTT. Its translation: CASSFWGLWEKLFF.

This chain joins TRBV4-3 and TRBJ2-1; 9 bases agree with TRBD2. Trimming at V came to 2 bases and at J to 6 bases, leaving 5 bases not matched to a gene. CDR3 size: 15 residues. The germline V gene encodes CDR1 LGHNA and CDR2 YSLEER. CDR3 loop: CASSQLLAGPNEQFF. DNA of the CDR3: TGCGCCAGCAGCCAATTACTAGCGGGCCCCAATGAGCAGTTCTTC.

This chain connects TRBV29-1 to TRBJ1-1; 7 bases are a match to TRBD1. This CDR3 region has 14 residues. Trimming cost V 6 bases and J 0 bases; bases outside gene matches: 7. CDR1 and CDR2 (germline): SQVTM, ANQGSEA. CDR3 sequence reads: CSVTGQRLNTEAFF. In DNA, the CDR3 is TGCAGCGTCACGGGACAGCGGCTGAACACTGAAGCTTTCTTT.

J is TRBJ2-3 and V is TRBV20-1, with D possibly matching TRBD1 (6 bases). Germline V CDR1 and CDR2: DFQATT, SNEGSKA (reference sequence). With 6 bases removed from V and 6 bases from J, the gap between germline ends came to 16 bases. The CDR3 loop spans 13 amino acids. The CDR3 DNA sequence: TGCAGTGCGGATAACGACAGGTTTGATACGCAGTATTTT. Encoded protein: CSADNDRFDTQYF.

Details on this clonotype: A much larger clone lies a single base off, so this may be a read error. The CDR3 spells CASSLYGRKSGELFF. Here the CDR3 DNA reads TGCGCCAGCAGCTTGTATGGAAGGAAGTCCGGGGAGCTGTTTTTT. The gene calls are TRBV5-1 and TRBJ2-2; the D is unclear. Germline lookup yields CDR1 SGHRS and CDR2 YFSETQ. CDR3 length: 15 amino acids. V was clipped by 1 base and J by 6 bases, with 13 bases between them.

This chain links TRBV20-1 with TRBJ2-5; TRBD2 might be the D (6 bases). The CDR3 sequence is 15 residues long. The germline CDR1 and CDR2 sequences are DFQATT and SNEGSKA (reference sequence). V was pared by 0 bases and J by 4 bases, with 15 bases between. For the CDR3, the DNA is TGCAGTGCTAGAGATCCGCGGGACTCAACAGAGACCCAGTACTTC. Encoded protein: CSARDPRDSTETQYF.

This clonotype showed up just a few times. The CDR3 nucleotides read TGTGCCAGCAGCACCGGGACGGAGGGTAGCTATGGCTACACCTTC. It translates to CASSTGTEGSYGYTF. This chain joins TRBV5-4 and TRBJ1-2; tentative D call: TRBD1 (5 bases). The V end was cut by 4 bases, the J end by 4 bases, with 17 bases between. CDR3 length equals 15 residues. Germline V CDR1 and CDR2: SGHNT, YYREEE (reference sequence).

V and J are TRBV20-1 and TRBJ2-1; D not resolved. V lost 3 bases and J lost 4, with 10 bases in between. Germline-derived CDR1 and CDR2 are DFQATT and SNEGSKA (reference sequence). CDR3 length: 13 amino acids. The CDR3 loop is CSARGRRYNEQFF. In DNA form, the CDR3 reads TGCAGTGCTAGGGGTCGGCGTTACAATGAGCAGTTCTTC.

This chain links TRBV29-1 with TRBJ2-2, with a tentative D call TRBD2 (5 bases). Germline lookup yields CDR1 SQVTM and CDR2 ANQGSEA. The CDR3 contains 14 residues. Trimming took off 0 bases at V and 4 bases at J, with 9 bases between the two ends. The CDR3 sequence: CSVEEVRATGELFF. The DNA for the CDR3 is TGCAGCGTTGAAGAGGTGCGGGCCACCGGGGAGCTGTTTTTT.

About this clonotype: At one boundary the junction diverges from the germline segment, which might be a read error. The V and J genes are TRBV11-3 and TRBJ2-1; 8 nucleotides align to TRBD1. CDR1 is SGHNT, CDR2 YENEEA, per germline. The length of the CDR3 is 15 residues. In DNA form, the CDR3 reads TGCGCCAGCAGCTCGCCGGACAGGGATTACAATGAGCAGTTCTTC. Its translation is CASSSPDRDYNEQFF.

The chain couples TRBV6-1 to TRBJ2-1; weak D call: TRBD1 (5 bases). The length of the CDR3 is 14 residues. Looked up from germline, CDR1 is MNHNS and CDR2 is SASEGT. V lost 0 bases and J 4 bases, leaving 7 bases between the germline ends. The CDR3 protein is CASSEADKYNEQFF. The CDR3 nucleotides are TGTGCCAGCAGTGAAGCGGACAAGTACAATGAGCAGTTCTTC.